This TCR beta chain was captured by sequencing in a study of B cell selection in AIRE deficiency. Sorting defined conventional CD4 T cells as CD4+CD127+. Control samples were from healthy, unrelated donors. The CDR3 is made up of 14 amino acids. Trimming took 4 bases from V and 5 from J; bases not matched to a gene: 7. Germline V gives CDR1 KGHSH, CDR2 LQKENI. Findings of the study overall: Patient Tconv and Treg cells showed healthy-like TCRBV usage, CDR3 length, diversity. Patient Tconv cells held around 30% of Treg sequences shared by healthy donors.

As for this clone: Antigen unknown.

Here immunoSEQ multiplex PCR was the method, and the copy in TCRdb shows in-frame clones only, minus some. The sample contains some 24,000 clones, approximately 96% of which appear only once. The chain carries TRBV18 and TRBJ2-5, with 7 bases identical to TRBD1. The receptor was derived from a human donor in good health. Sequenced: CD4+CD127+ conventional T cells sorted from PBMCs. CDR3 sequence reads: CASSRTGDGETQYF. The CDR3 DNA reads TGTGCCAGCTCACGAACAGGGGATGGGGAGACCCAGTACTTC.